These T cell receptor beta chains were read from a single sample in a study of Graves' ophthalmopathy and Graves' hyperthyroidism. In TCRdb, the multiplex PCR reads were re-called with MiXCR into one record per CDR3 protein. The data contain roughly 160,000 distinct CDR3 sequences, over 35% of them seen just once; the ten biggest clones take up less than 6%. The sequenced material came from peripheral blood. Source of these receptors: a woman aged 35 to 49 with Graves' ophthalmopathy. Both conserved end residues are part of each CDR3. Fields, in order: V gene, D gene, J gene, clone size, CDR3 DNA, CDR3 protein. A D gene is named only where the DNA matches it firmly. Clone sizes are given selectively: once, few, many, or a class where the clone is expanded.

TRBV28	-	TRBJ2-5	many	TGTGCCAGCAGTTTTGCGACCTGGTCGGAAGAGACCCAGTACTTC	CASSFATWSEETQYF
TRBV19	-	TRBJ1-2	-	TGTGCCAGTAGTAACCCTTCGCGTACTAACTATGGCTACACCTTC	CASSNPSRTNYGYTF
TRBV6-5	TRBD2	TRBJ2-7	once	TGTGCCAGCAGTTACGGGAGGGGCGGCGAGCAGTACTTC	CASSYGRGGEQYF
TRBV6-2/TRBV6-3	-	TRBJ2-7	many	TGTGCCAGCGAGTCCCGGCAAGGGGCCGGCTACGAGCAGTACTTC	CASESRQGAGYEQYF
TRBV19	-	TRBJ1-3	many	TGTGCCAGTACCTTACGATCGGACAGCTCTGGAAACACCATATATTTT	CASTLRSDSSGNTIYF
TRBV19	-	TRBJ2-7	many	TGTGCCAGTACCCCTTCTGGGGCGGTGGACTACGAGCAGTACTTC	CASTPSGAVDYEQYF
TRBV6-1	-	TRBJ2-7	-	TGTGCCAGCAGTGAACCTAGGGGGATCTACGAGCAGTACTTC	CASSEPRGIYEQYF
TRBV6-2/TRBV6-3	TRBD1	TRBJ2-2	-	TGTGCCAGCAGCGAGACCGGGACAGGGGCCGGGGAGCTGTTTTTT	CASSETGTGAGELFF
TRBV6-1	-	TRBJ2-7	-	TGTGCCAGCTTTCTGCGGGCAGGGGCGGCCTACGAGCAGTACTTC	CASFLRAGAAYEQYF
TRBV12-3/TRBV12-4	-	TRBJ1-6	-	TGTGCCAGCAGTTTCTCAGGGATCTCCTATAATTCACCCCTCCACTTT	CASSFSGISYNSPLHF
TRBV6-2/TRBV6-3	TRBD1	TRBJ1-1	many	TGTGCCAGCAGTTACGGGACAGGGGGCGATAAGGCCGACACTGAAGCTTTCTTT	CASSYGTGGDKADTEAFF
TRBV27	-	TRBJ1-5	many	TGTGCCAGCAGTCGCCATTGGGGGAATCAGCCCCAGCATTTT	CASSRHWGNQPQHF
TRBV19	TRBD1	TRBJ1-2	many	TGTGCCAGTAGTATTCGGGACAGCGAAAATGGTGGCTACACCTTC	CASSIRDSENGGYTF
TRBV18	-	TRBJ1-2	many	TGTGCCAGCTCACTCCGGGACGGTAGTTATGGCTACACCTTC	CASSLRDGSYGYTF
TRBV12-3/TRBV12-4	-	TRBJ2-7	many	TGTGCCAGCAGTCCCCAAGTCTACGAGCAGTACTTC	CASSPQVYEQYF
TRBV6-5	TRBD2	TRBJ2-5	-	TGTGCCAGCAGTTACACGGGACTAGGAGAGACCCAGTACTTC	CASSYTGLGETQYF
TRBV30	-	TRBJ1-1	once	TGTGCCTGGAGTGTTCAGGGCTACACTGAAGCTTTCTTT	CAWSVQGYTEAFF
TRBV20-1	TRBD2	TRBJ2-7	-	TGCAGTGCTAGAGACGTGGCGGGAGGGCCGGGTGACGAGCAGTACTTC	CSARDVAGGPGDEQYF
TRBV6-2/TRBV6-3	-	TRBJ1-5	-	TGTGCCACCCAGGACAGTCTGCTCTATAGCAATCAGCCCCAGCATTTT	CATQDSLLYSNQPQHF
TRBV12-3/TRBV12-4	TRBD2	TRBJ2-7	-	TGTGCCAGCACCATAACTAGCGGGAGGACCTACGAGCAGTACTTC	CASTITSGRTYEQYF
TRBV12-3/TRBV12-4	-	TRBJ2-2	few	TGTGCCAGCAGTTCCAGACAGCCCCCGAACACCGGGGAGCTGTTTTTT	CASSSRQPPNTGELFF
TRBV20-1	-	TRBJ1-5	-	TGCAGTGCTAGGGTCCTGGACAATCAGCCCCAGCATTTT	CSARVLDNQPQHF
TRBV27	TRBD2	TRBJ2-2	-	TGTGCCGCCGCGGCCCCTAGCGGGAGGGACATCGGGGAGCTGTTTTTT	CAAAAPSGRDIGELFF
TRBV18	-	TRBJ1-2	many	TGTGCCAGCTCATCCGGGGACTATGGCTACACCTTC	CASSSGDYGYTF
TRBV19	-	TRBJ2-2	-	TGTGCCAGTAGTACCGTGGCCGGGGAGCTGTTTTTT	CASSTVAGELFF
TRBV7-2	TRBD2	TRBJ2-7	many	TGTGCCAGCAGCTCTACTAGCGGGAGTTTGTACGAGCAGTACTTC	CASSSTSGSLYEQYF
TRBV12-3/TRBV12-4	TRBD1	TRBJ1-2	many	TGTGCCAGCAGTCTGGTGGGACAGTTCTATGGCTACACCTTC	CASSLVGQFYGYTF
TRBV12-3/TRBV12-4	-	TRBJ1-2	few	TGTGCCAGCAGTTTAACGGACGGTATACCCTATGGCTACACCTTC	CASSLTDGIPYGYTF
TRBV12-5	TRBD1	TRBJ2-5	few	TGTGCTAGTGGTGGCGGACAGGGGGCAGAGACCCAGTACTTC	CASGGGQGAETQYF
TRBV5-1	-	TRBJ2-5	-	TGCGCCAGCAGCTTGTCCGACCGCTACCAAGAGACCCAGTACTTC	CASSLSDRYQETQYF
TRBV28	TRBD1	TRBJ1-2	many	TGTGCCAGCAACATCCCAGGGACAGGGGGTTACTATGGCTACACCTTC	CASNIPGTGGYYGYTF
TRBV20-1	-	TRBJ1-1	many	TGCAGTGCTAGAGATGGGAGGGGCAAGCAGAACACTGAAGCTTTCTTT	CSARDGRGKQNTEAFF
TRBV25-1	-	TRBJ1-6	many	TGTGCCAGCAGTGAAATGGCAGGGACGAATTCACCCCTCCACTTT	CASSEMAGTNSPLHF
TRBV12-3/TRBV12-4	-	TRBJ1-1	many	TGTGCCAGCAGTTTTAGGGGGGAGGGGAGAATGAACACTGAAGCTTTCTTT	CASSFRGEGRMNTEAFF
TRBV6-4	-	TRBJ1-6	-	TGTGCCAGCAGTGAAGGAAGGGGCCGTTCACCCCTCCACTTT	CASSEGRGRSPLHF
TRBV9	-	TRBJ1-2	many	TGTGCCAGCAGCGCAGGACCCAACTATGGCTACACCTTC	CASSAGPNYGYTF
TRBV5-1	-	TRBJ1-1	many	TGCGCCAGCAGCCCCGGGCCTTTGAACACTGAAGCTTTCTTT	CASSPGPLNTEAFF
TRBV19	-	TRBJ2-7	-	TGTGCCAGTAGTGATAGTTGGGGCTACGAGCAGTACTTC	CASSDSWGYEQYF
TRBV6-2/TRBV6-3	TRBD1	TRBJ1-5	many	TGTGCCAGTTGTGACAGGGTGCAGCCCCAGCATTTT	CASCDRVQPQHF
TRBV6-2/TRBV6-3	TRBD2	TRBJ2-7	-	TGTGCCAGCAATCCTGGGACTAGCTCCGAGCAGTACTTC	CASNPGTSSEQYF
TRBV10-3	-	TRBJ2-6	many	TGTGCCATCAGTGAGTCGTCAGTCGTCAACGTCCTGACTTTC	CAISESSVVNVLTF
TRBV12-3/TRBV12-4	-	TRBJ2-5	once	TGTGCCAGCAGTTTCTCCCCAGGGACCCAGTGCTTC	CASSFSPGTQCF
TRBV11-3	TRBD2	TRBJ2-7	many	TGTGCCAGCAGCTTAGGAGAGGGGACTAGCTCCTACGAGCAGTACTTC	CASSLGEGTSSYEQYF
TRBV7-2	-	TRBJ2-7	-	TGTGCCAGCAGCGGCTATAGCACACCCTACGAGCAGTACTTC	CASSGYSTPYEQYF
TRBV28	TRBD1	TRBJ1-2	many	TGTGCCAGCAGTTTATTAACAGGGGGCTTGGGCTACACCTTC	CASSLLTGGLGYTF
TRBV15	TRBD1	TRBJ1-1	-	TGTGCCACCAGCAGAGAGAGGGACAGGACACTGAACACTGAAGCTTTCTTT	CATSRERDRTLNTEAFF